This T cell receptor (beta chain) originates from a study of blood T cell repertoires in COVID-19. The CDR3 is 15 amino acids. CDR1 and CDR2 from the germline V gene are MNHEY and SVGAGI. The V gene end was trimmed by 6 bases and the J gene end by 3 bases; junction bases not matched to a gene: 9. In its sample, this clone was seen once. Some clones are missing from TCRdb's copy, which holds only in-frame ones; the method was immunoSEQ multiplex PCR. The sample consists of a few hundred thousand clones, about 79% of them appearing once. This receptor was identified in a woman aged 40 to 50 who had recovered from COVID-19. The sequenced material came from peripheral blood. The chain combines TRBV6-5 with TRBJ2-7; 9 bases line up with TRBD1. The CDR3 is CASSQDRGAFYEQYF. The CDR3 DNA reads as TGTGCCAGCAGCCAAGACAGGGGGGCTTTCTACGAGCAGTACTTC.